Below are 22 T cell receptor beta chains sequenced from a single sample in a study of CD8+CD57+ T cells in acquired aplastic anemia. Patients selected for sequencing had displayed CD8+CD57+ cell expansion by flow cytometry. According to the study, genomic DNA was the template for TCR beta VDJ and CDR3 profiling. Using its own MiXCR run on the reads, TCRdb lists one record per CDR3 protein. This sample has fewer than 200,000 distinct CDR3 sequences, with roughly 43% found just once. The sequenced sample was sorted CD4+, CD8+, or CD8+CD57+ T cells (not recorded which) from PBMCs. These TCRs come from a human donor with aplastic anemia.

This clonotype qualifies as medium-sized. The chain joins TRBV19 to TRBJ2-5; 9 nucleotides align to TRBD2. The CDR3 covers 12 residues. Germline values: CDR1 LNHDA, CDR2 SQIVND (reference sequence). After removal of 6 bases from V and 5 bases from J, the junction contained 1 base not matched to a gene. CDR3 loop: CASRLAGETQYF. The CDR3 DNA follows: TGTGCCAGTAGACTAGCGGGTGAGACCCAGTACTTC.

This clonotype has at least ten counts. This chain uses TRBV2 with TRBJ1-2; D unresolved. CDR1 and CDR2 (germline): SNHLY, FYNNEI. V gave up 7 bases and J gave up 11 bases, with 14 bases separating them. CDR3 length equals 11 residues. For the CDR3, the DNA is TGTGCCAGCACCGAAGACGGACCATACACCTTC. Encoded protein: CASTEDGPYTF. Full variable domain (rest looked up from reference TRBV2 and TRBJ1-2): EPEVTQTPSHQVTQMGQEVILRCVPISNHLYFYWYRQILGQKVEFLVSFYNNEISEKSEIFDDQFSVERPDGSNFTLKIRSTKLEDSAMYFCASTEDGPYTFGSGTRLTVV.

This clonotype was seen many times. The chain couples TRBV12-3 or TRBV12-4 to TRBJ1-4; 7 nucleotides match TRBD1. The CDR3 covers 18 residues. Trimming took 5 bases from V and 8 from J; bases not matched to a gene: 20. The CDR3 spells CASSPDRILTGLVEKLFF. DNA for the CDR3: TGTGCCAGCAGTCCCGACCGTATCCTGACAGGGCTCGTGGAAAAACTGTTTTTT.

CDR3 DNA: TGTGCCAGCAGTCCCTTGACAGGGGGCACCGGGGAGCTGTTTTTT. This encodes CASSPLTGGTGELFF. The chain combines TRBV2 with TRBJ2-2; the match to TRBD1 covers 9 bases. Germline trimming cut 5 bases from V and 4 bases from J; bases unmatched to any gene: 5. CDR3 length: 15 amino acids. Germline assignment: CDR1 SNHLY and CDR2 FYNNEI.

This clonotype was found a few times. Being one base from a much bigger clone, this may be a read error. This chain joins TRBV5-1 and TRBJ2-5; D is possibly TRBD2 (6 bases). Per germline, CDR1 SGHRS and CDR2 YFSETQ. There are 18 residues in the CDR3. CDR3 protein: CASSWGNSALGGRETQCF. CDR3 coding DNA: TGCGCCAGCAGCTGGGGGAACTCAGCGTTGGGGGGACGAGAGACCCAGTGCTTC.

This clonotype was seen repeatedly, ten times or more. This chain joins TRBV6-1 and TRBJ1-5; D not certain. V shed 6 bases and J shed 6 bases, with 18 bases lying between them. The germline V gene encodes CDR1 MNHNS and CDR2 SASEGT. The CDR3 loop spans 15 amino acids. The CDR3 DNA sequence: TGTGCCAGCAGGGGCCGGAGGGAGGGCATTCAGCCCCAGCATTTT. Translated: CASRGRREGIQPQHF.

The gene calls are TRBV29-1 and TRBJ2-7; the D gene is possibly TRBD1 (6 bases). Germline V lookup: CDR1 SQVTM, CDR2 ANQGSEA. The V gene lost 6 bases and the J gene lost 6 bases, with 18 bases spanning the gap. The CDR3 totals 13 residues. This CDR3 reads CSVAGDRASEQYF. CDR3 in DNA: TGCAGCGTAGCAGGGGATCGGGCCTCCGAGCAGTACTTC.

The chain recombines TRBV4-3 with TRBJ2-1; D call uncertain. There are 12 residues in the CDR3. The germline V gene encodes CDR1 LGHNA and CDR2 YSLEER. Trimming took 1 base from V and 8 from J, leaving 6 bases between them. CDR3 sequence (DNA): TGCGCCAGCAGCCAAGCAGGCTATGAGCAGTTCTTC. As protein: CASSQAGYEQFF.

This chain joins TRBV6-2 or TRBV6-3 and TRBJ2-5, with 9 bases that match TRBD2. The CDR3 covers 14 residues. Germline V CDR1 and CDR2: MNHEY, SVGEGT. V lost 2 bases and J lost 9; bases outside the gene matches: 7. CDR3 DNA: TGTGCCAGCAGTTACGAGGCGGGGGGGAGATCCCAGTACTTC. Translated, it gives CASSYEAGGRSQYF.

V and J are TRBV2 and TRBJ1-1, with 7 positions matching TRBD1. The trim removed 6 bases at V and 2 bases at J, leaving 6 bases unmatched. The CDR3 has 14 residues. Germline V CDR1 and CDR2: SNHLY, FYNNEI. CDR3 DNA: TGTGCCAGCAGCCCAACAGGGGCTAACACTGAAGCTTTCTTT. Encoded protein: CASSPTGANTEAFF.

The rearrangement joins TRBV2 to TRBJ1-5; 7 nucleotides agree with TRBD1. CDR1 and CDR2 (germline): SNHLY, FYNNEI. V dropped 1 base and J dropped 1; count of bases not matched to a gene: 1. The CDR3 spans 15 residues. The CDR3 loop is CASSEEGASNQPQHF. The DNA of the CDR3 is TGTGCCAGCAGTGAAGAGGGGGCAAGCAATCAGCCCCAGCATTTT.

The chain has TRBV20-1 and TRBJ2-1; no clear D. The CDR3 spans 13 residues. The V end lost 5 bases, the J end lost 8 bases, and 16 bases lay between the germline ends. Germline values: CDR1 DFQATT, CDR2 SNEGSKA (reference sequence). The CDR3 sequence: CSAPGPVGYEQFF. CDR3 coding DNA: TGCAGTGCTCCCGGACCAGTAGGCTATGAGCAGTTCTTC.

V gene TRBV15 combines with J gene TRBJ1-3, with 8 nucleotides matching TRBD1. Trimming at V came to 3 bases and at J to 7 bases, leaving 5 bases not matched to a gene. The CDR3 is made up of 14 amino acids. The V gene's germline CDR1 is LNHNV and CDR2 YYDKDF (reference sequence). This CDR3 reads CATSRDRVKNTIYF. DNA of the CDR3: TGTGCCACCAGCAGGGACAGGGTCAAGAACACCATATATTTT.

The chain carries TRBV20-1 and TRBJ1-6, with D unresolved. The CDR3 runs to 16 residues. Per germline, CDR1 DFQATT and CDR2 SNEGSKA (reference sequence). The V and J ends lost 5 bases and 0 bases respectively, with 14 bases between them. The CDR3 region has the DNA TGCAGTGCTCCCGGGCGGGCGAGCTCCTATAATTCACCCCTCCACTTT. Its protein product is CSAPGRASSYNSPLHF.

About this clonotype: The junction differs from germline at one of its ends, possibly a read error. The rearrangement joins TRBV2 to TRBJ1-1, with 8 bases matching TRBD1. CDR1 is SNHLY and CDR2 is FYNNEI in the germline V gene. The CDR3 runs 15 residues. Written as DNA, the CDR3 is TGCGCCAGCACCTTATTCCAAACAGGGGGCACTGAAGCTTTCTTT. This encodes CASTLFQTGGTEAFF. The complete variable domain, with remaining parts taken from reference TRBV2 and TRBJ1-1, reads EPEVTQTPSHQVTQMGQEVILRCVPISNHLYFYWYRQILGQKVEFLVSFYNNEISEKSEIFDDQFSVERPDGSNFTLKIRSTKLEDSAMYFCASTLFQTGGTEAFFGQGTRLTVV.

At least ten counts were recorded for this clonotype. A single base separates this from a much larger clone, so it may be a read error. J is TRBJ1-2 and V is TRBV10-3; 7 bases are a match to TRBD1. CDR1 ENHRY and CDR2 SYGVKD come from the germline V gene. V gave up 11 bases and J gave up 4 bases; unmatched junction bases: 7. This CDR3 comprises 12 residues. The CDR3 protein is CAVMGQTYGYTF. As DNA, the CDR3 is TGTGCCGTCATGGGACAGACCTATGGCTACACCTTC.

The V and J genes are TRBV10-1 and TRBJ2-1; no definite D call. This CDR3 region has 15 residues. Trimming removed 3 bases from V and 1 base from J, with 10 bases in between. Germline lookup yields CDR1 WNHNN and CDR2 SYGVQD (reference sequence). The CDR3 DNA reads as TGCGCCAGCAGTGATTTGGGTGAGTCCTACAATGAGCAGTTCTTC. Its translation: CASSDLGESYNEQFF.

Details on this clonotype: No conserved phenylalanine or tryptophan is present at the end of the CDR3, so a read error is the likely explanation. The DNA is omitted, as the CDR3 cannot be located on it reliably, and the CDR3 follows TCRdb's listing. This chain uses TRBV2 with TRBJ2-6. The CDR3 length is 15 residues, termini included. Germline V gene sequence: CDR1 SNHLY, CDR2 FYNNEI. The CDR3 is CASSESSGANVLTVL.

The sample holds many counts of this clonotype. CDR3 in amino acids: CASSEGQGPQETQYF. The DNA of the CDR3 is TGCGCCAGCAGTGAGGGACAGGGACCACAAGAGACCCAGTACTTC. The chain uses TRBV10-1 and TRBJ2-5; 8 bases match TRBD1. Germline V gene lookup returns CDR1 WNHNN and CDR2 SYGVQD (reference sequence). The CDR3 loop spans 15 amino acids. After removal of 2 bases from V and 2 bases from J, the junction contained 4 bases not matched to a gene.

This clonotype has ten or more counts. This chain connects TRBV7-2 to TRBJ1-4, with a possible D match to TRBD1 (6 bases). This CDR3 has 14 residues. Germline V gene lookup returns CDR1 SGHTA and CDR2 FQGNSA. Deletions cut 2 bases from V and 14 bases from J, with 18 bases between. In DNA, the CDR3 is TGTGCCAGCAGCTTAACAACGGGGGCGGGGGGTCTGTTTTTT. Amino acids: CASSLTTGAGGLFF.

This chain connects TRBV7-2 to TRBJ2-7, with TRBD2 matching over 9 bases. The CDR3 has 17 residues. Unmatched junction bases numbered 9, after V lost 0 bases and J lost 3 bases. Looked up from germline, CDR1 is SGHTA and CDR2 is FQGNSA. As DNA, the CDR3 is TGTGCCAGCAGCTTAGCCTCAGCGGGGGGTAATGGCTACGAGCAGTACTTC. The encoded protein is CASSLASAGGNGYEQYF.

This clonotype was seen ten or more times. The CDR3 sequence: CSARGGGAPQGEQYF. In DNA form, the CDR3 reads TGCAGTGCTAGGGGCGGGGGGGCCCCCCAAGGCGAGCAGTACTTC. The chain uses TRBV20-1 and TRBJ2-7; TRBD2 matches 9 bases. The V gene's germline CDR1 is DFQATT and CDR2 SNEGSKA (reference sequence). The ends lost 3 bases at V and 6 bases at J; junction bases unmatched: 12. The CDR3 runs to 15 residues.